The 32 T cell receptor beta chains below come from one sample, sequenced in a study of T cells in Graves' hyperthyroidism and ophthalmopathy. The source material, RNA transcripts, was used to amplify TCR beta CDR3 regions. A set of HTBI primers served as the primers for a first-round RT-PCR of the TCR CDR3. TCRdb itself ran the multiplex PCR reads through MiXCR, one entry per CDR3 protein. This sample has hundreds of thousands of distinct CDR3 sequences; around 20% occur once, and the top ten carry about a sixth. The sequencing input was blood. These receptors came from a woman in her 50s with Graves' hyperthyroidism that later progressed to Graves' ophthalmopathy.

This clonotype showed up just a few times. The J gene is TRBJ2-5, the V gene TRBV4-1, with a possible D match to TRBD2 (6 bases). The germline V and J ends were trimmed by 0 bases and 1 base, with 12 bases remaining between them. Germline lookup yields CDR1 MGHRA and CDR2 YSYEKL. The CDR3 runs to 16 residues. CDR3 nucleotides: TGCGCCAGCAGCCAAGAAAGACGCGGGGTCCAAGAGACCCAGTACTTC. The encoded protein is CASSQERRGVQETQYF.

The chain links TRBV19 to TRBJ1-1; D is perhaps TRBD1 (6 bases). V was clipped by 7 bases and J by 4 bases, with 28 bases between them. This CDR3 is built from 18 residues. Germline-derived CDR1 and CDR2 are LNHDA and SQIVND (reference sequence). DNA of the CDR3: TGTGCCAGTACCTTCCTCACCGGGGGGGCCGTGAGGGCCACTGAAGCTTTCTTT. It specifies CASTFLTGGAVRATEAFF.

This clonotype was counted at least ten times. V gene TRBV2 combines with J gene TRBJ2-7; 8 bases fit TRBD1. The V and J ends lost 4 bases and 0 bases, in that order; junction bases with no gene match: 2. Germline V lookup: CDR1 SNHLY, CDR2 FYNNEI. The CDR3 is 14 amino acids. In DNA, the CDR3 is TGTGCCAGCAGTGGGGACAGGAGCTCCTACGAGCAGTACTTC. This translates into CASSGDRSSYEQYF. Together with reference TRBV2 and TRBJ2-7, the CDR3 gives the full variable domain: EPEVTQTPSHQVTQMGQEVILRCVPISNHLYFYWYRQILGQKVEFLVSFYNNEISEKSEIFDDQFSVERPDGSNFTLKIRSTKLEDSAMYFCASSGDRSSYEQYFGPGTRLTVT.

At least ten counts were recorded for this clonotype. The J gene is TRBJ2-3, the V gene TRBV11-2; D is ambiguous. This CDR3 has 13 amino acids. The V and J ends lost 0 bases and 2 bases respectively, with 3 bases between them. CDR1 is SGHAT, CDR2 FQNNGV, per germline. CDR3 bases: TGTGCCAGCAGCTTAGACCCCACAGATACGCAGTATTTT. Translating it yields CASSLDPTDTQYF.

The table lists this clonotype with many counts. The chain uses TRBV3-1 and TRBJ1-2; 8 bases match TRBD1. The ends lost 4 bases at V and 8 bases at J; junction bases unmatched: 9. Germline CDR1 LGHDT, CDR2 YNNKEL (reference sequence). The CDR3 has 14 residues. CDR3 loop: CASSPTRTGRGYTF. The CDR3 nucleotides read TGTGCCAGCAGCCCCACCCGGACAGGGAGAGGCTACACCTTC.

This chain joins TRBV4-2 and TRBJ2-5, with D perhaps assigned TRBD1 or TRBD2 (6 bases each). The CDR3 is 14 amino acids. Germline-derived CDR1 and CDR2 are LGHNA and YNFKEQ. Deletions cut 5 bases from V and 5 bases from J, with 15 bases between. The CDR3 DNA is TGTGCCAGCAGCTCGGTGGGGGGCGCGGAGACCCAGTACTTC. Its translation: CASSSVGGAETQYF.

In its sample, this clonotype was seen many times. CDR3 DNA: TGTGCCAGCAGTCTGGACAGGGGGCGAGAGAACTATGGCTACACCTTC. Protein product: CASSLDRGRENYGYTF. The chain recombines TRBV6-2 or TRBV6-3 with TRBJ1-2, with 11 bases aligning to TRBD1. The CDR3 runs to 16 residues. The J segment lost 2 bases and the V segment lost 5 bases, leaving 7 bases of the junction unmatched. Germline CDR1 reads MNHEY; CDR2 reads SVGEGT.

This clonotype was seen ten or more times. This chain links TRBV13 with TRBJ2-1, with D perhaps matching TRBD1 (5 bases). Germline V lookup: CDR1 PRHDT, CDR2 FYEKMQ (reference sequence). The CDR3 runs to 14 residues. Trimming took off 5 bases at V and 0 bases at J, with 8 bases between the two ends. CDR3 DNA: TGTGCCAGCAGCGAAGACAGCTCCTACAATGAGCAGTTCTTC. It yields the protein CASSEDSSYNEQFF.

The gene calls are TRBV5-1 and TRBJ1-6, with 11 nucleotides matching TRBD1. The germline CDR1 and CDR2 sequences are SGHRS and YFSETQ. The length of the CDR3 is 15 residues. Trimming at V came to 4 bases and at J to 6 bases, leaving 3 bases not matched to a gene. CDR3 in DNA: TGCGCCAGCAGCATCGGGACAGGGGGTAATTCACCCCTCCACTTT. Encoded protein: CASSIGTGGNSPLHF.

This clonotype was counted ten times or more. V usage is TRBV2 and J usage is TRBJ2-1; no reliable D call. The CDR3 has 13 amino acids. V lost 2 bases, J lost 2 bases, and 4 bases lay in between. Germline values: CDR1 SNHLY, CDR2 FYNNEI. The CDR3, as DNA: TGTGCCAGCAGTGAACGACCCTACAATGAGCAGTTCTTC. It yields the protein CASSERPYNEQFF.

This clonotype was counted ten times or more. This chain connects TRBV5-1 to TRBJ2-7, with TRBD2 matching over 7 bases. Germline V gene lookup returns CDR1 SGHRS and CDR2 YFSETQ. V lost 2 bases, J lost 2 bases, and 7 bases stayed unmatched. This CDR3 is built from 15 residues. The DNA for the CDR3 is TGCGCCAGCAGCTTTCAAGCGGGGATTACCTACGAGCAGTACTTC. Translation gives CASSFQAGITYEQYF.

The chain's CDR3 is CASSVRQGPNTEAFF. The CDR3, as DNA: TGTGCCAGCAGTGTAAGACAGGGGCCAAACACTGAAGCTTTCTTT. The rearrangement links TRBV6-1 to TRBJ1-1; 8 bases line up with TRBD1. J gave up 2 bases and V 4 bases, and 6 bases lay outside the gene matches. This CDR3 is built from 15 residues. CDR1 is MNHNS and CDR2 is SASEGT in the germline V gene.

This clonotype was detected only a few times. CDR3 residues: CASSGGASSPLHF. For the CDR3, the DNA is TGTGCCAGCAGTGGAGGGGCCAGCTCACCCCTCCACTTT. The rearrangement uses TRBV2 and TRBJ1-6; D might be TRBD1 (5 bases). Looked up from germline, CDR1 is SNHLY and CDR2 is FYNNEI. V lost 4 bases to trimming and J lost 10 bases, with 11 bases between them. This CDR3 contains 13 residues.

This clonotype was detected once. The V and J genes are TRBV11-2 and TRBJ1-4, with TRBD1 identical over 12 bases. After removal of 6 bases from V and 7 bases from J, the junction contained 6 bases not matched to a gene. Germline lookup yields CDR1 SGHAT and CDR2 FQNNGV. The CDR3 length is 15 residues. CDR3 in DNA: TGTGCCAGCAGGGCCGGGACAGGGGGCGGTGAAAAACTGTTTTTT. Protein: CASRAGTGGGEKLFF.

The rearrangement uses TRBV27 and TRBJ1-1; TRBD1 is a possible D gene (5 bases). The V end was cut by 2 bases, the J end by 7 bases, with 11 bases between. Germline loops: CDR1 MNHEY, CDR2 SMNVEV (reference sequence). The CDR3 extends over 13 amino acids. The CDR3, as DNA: TGTGCCAGCAGTTTACGGGGGGTTGATGAAGCTTTCTTT. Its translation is CASSLRGVDEAFF.

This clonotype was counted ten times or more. CDR3 DNA: TGTGCCAGCAGCTTAGAACAGGGGGCGTTATATGAGCAGTTCTTC. Amino acids: CASSLEQGALYEQFF. This chain joins TRBV11-2 and TRBJ2-1; 9 bases are a match to TRBD1. Per germline, CDR1 SGHAT and CDR2 FQNNGV. The ends lost 0 bases at V and 8 bases at J; junction bases unmatched: 5. CDR3 size: 15 residues.

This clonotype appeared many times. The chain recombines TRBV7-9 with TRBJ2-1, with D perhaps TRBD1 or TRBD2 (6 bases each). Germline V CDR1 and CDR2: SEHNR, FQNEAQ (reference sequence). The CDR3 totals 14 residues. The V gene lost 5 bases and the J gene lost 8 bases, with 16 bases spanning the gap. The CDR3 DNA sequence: TGTGCCAGCAGCATCCTAACGGGGGCTTATGAGCAGTTCTTC. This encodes CASSILTGAYEQFF.

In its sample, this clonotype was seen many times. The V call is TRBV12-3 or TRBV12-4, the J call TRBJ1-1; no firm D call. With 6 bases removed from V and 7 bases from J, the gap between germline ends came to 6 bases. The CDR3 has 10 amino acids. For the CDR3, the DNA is TGTGCCAGCAGCCCGATTGAAGCTTTCTTT. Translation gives CASSPIEAFF.

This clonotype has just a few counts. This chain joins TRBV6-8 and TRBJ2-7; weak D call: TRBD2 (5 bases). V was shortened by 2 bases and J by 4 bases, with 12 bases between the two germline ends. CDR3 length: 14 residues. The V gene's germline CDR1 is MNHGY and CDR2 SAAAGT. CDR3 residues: CASSYGGRTYEQYF. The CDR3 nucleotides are TGTGCCAGCAGTTACGGCGGCAGGACTTACGAGCAGTACTTC.

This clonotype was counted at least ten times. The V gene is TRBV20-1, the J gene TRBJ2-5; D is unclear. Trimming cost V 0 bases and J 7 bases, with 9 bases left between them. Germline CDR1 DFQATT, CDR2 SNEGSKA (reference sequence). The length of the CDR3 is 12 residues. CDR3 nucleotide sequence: TGCAGTGCTAGAGATGGTGGCCGGACCCAGTACTTC. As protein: CSARDGGRTQYF.

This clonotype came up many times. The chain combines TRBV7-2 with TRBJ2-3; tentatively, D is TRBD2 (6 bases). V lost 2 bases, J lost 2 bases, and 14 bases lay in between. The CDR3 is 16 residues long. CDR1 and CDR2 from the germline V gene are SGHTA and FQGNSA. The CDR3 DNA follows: TGTGCCAGCAGCTTAAGGGCAGGCGGGATCACAGATACGCAGTATTTT. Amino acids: CASSLRAGGITDTQYF.

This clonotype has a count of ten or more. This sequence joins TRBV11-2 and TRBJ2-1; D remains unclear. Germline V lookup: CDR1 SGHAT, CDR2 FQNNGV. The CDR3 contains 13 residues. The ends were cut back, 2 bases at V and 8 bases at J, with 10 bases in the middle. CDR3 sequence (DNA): TGTGCCAGCAGCTTATCTGGATTCGATGAGCAGTTCTTC. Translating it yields CASSLSGFDEQFF.

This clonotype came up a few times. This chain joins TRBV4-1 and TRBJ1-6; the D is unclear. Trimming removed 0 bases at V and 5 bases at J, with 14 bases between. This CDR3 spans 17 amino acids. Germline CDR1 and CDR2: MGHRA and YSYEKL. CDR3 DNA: TGCGCCAGCAGCCAAGACTTCCGGGGAGGCGATAATTCACCCCTCCACTTT. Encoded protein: CASSQDFRGGDNSPLHF.

In DNA form, the CDR3 reads TGCGCCAGCAGCATCTCTCAGAAATTGTCCGATGAGCAGTTCTTC. The encoded protein is CASSISQKLSDEQFF. The rearrangement uses TRBV4-1 and TRBJ2-1; D remains unclear. Germline lookup yields CDR1 MGHRA and CDR2 YSYEKL. The CDR3 length is 15 residues. Between the trimmed V and J ends, which lost 5 bases and 8 bases, there was a span of 19 bases.

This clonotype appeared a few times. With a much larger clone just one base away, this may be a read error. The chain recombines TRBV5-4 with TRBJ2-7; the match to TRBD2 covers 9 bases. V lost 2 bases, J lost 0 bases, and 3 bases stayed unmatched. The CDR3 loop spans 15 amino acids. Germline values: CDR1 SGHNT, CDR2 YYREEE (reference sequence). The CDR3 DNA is TGTGCCAGCAGCTTAGGCGGGGGGGACTCCTACGAGCAGTACTTC. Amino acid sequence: CASSLGGGDSYEQYF.

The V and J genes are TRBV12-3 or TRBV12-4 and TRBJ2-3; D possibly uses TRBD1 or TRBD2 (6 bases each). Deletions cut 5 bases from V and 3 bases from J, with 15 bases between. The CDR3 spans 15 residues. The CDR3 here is CASSRQTGGTDTQYF. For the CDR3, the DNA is TGTGCCAGCAGTCGACAGACAGGAGGGACAGATACGCAGTATTTT.

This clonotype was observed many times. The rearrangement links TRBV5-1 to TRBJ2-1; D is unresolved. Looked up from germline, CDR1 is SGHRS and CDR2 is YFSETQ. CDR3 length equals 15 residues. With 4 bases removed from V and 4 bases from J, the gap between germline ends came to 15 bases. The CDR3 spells CASSPQQADYNEQFF. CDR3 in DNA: TGCGCCAGCAGCCCCCAGCAGGCTGATTACAATGAGCAGTTCTTC.

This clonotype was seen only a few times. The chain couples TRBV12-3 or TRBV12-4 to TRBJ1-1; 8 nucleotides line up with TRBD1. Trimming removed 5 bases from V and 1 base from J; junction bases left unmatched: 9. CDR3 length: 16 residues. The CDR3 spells CASSPQTGAGNTEAFF. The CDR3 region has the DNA TGTGCCAGCAGTCCACAGACAGGGGCCGGGAACACTGAAGCTTTCTTT.

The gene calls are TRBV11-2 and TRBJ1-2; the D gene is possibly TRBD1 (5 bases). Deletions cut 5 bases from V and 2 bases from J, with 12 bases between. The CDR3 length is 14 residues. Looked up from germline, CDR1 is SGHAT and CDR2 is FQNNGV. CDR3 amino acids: CASSTQGGNYGYTF. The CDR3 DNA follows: TGTGCCAGCAGCACCCAGGGAGGGAACTATGGCTACACCTTC.

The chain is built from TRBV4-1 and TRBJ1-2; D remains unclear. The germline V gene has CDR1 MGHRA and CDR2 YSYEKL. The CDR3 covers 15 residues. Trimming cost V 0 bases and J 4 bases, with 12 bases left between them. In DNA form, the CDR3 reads TGCGCCAGCAGCCAAGAGAGAAGCCCCGGCTATGGCTACACCTTC. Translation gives CASSQERSPGYGYTF.

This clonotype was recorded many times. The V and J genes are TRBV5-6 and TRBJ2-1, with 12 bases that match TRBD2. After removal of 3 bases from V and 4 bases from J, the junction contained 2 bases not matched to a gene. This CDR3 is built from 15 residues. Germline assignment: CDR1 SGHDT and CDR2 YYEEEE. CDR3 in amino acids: CASSWTSGDYNEQFF. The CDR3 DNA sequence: TGTGCCAGCAGCTGGACTAGCGGGGATTACAATGAGCAGTTCTTC.

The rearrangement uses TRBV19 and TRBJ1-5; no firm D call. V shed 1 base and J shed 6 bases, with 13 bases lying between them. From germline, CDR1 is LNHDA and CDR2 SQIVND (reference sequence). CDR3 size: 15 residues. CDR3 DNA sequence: TGTGCCAGTAGTATAGTCGGAGGGCGGGTTCAGCCCCAGCATTTT. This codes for CASSIVGGRVQPQHF.